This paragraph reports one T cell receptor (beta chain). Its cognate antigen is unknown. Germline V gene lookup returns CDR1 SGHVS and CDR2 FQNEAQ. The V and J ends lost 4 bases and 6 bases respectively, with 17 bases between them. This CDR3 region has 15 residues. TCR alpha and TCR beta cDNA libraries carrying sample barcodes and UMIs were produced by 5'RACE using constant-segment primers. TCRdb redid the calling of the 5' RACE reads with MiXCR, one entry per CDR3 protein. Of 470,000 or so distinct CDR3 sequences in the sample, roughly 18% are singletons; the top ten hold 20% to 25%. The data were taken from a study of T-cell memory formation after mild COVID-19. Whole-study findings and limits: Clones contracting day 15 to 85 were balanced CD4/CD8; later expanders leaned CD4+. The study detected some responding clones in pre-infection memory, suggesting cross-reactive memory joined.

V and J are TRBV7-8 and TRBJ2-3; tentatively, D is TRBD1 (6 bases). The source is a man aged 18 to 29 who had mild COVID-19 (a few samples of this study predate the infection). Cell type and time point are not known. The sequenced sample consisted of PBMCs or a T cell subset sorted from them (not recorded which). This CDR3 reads CASSWDSGALDTQYF. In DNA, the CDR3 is TGTGCCAGCAGCTGGGATTCAGGGGCACTCGATACGCAGTATTTT.